This T cell receptor (beta chain) was obtained from a study of read filtering for tumor transcriptome and immune sequencing. Study as a whole: The cohort had 17 to 20 men and approximately 13 women aged about 47 to 80, mean about 70 years.

From around 440 ng of RNA, a library with molecular barcoded alpha/delta and beta/gamma adaptors was made. MiXCR was run by TCRdb on the reads, yielding one entry per CDR3 protein. Of 50,000 to 65,000 distinct CDR3 sequences in the sample, roughly 19% were seen once. This clonotype was seen ten or more times. This CDR3 is 13 amino acids long. CDR1 and CDR2 (germline): SEHNR, FQNEAQ (reference sequence). Trimming took 3 bases from V and 7 from J; bases not matched to a gene: 1. The sample taken for sequencing was a population of CD138-negative cells sorted from bone marrow. The source of this sequence is a donor at least 40 years old with multiple myeloma. The chain carries TRBV7-9 and TRBJ2-2; 8 nucleotides agree with TRBD1. This CDR3 is CASSLTGDGELFF. CDR3 nucleotide sequence: TGTGCCAGCAGCTTGACAGGGGACGGGGAGCTGTTTTTT.